The 21 T cell receptor beta chains below come from one sample, sequenced in a study of cytomegalovirus exposure and HLA in healthy donors. Primers for the PCR totalled 60 Vbeta and 13 Jbeta. Method: immunoSEQ multiplex PCR; TCRdb's copy keeps in-frame clones and lacks some. There are about 190,000 clones in the sample; approximately 79% occur only once, and roughly 6% lies in the top ten. Sample: PBMCs. The receptors shown here come from a man between 40 and 49 years old in good health and CMV-seropositive.

This rearrangement joins TRBV9 to TRBJ1-3, with 9 bases fitting TRBD1. The CDR3 loop spans 15 amino acids. The germline gives CDR1 SGDLS, CDR2 YYNGEE. Germline trimming cut 4 bases from V and 6 bases from J; bases unmatched to any gene: 8. The CDR3 sequence: CASSYSGTGINTIYF. As DNA, the CDR3 is TGTGCCAGCAGCTACTCCGGGACAGGGATAAACACCATATATTTT.

The rearrangement joins TRBV7-2 to TRBJ2-3; 10 bases align to TRBD1. J lost 3 bases, V lost 6 bases, and 3 bases had no gene match. CDR3 length: 14 residues. CDR1 is SGHTA, CDR2 FQGNSA, per germline. The CDR3 loop reads CASRRTGGTDTQYF. CDR3 in DNA: TGTGCCAGCAGAAGGACAGGGGGGACAGATACGCAGTATTTT.

The count of this clone is one. V is TRBV19 and J is TRBJ1-5; no reliable D call. The V gene lost 8 bases and the J gene lost 5 bases, with 16 bases spanning the gap. The CDR3 spans 14 residues. CDR1 and CDR2 (germline): LNHDA, SQIVND (reference sequence). DNA for the CDR3: TGTGCCAGTTCCTACGGGGTCCTTTATCAGCCCCAGCATTTT. It yields the protein CASSYGVLYQPQHF. Supplemented by reference TRBV19 and TRBJ1-5, the full variable domain reads DGGITQSPKYLFRKEGQNVTLSCEQNLNHDAMYWYRQDPGQGLRLIYYSQIVNDFQKGDIAEGYSVSREKKESFPLTVTSAQKNPTAFYLCASSYGVLYQPQHFGDGTRLSIL.

The chain couples TRBV25-1 to TRBJ1-2; 8 bases line up with TRBD1. Germline CDR1 reads MGHDK; CDR2 reads SYGVNS. V lost 4 bases and J lost 2; bases outside the gene matches: 15. There are 18 residues in the CDR3. CDR3 in amino acids: CASSGTDRAQEKNYGYTF. CDR3 nucleotides: TGTGCCAGCAGTGGAACGGACAGGGCTCAAGAAAAAAACTATGGCTACACCTTC.

The V and J genes are TRBV5-4 and TRBJ2-1, with 7 bases fitting TRBD2. Trimming cost V 6 bases and J 3 bases; bases outside gene matches: 15. Germline assignment: CDR1 SGHNT and CDR2 YYREEE (reference sequence). The CDR3 consists of 17 residues. CDR3 in amino acids: CASTERRAGGIYNEQFF. The CDR3 bases are TGTGCCAGCACCGAGCGCCGCGCCGGGGGGATCTACAATGAGCAGTTCTTC.

This clone was seen a handful of times. The chain links TRBV4-1 to TRBJ1-2; unclear D gene. CDR1 is MGHRA, CDR2 YSYEKL, per germline. The CDR3 spans 15 residues. V dropped 3 bases and J dropped 4 bases, with 15 bases sitting between them. CDR3 DNA sequence: TGCGCCAGCAGCCAGGGTGCCGACGGGATCTATGGCTACACCTTC. Residues: CASSQGADGIYGYTF.

The V gene is TRBV7-3, the J gene TRBJ2-1; 10 bases align to TRBD1. Germline values: CDR1 SGHTA, CDR2 FQGTGA. The length of the CDR3 is 15 residues. Trimming cost V 4 bases and J 5 bases; bases outside gene matches: 5. The CDR3: CASSSGQGWDNEQFF. CDR3 in DNA: TGTGCCAGCAGCTCGGGACAGGGGTGGGACAATGAGCAGTTCTTC.

V usage is TRBV7-3 and J usage is TRBJ1-2; 8 bases are shared with TRBD1. In germline, CDR1 is SGHTA, CDR2 FQGTGA. V lost 3 bases to trimming and J lost 7 bases; unmatched junction nucleotides: 1. The CDR3 totals 12 residues. The DNA for the CDR3 is TGTGCCAGCAGCTTCCAGGGGGCTGGCTACACCTTC. This gives the protein CASSFQGAGYTF. The complete variable domain, with remaining parts taken from reference TRBV7-3 and TRBJ1-2, reads GAGVSQTPSNKVTEKGKYVELRCDPISGHTALYWYRQSLGQGPEFLIYFQGTGAADDSGLPNDRFFAVRPEGSVSTLKIQRTERGDSAVYLCASSFQGAGYTFGSGTRLTVV.

The sample holds a few counts of this clone. This chain connects TRBV6-5 to TRBJ2-1; weak D call: TRBD1 (5 bases). Trimming removed 0 bases at V and 5 bases at J, with 11 bases between. The germline V gene encodes CDR1 MNHEY and CDR2 SVGAGI. The CDR3 runs 15 residues. The CDR3 reads CASSYSLTGDNEQFF. CDR3 DNA: TGTGCCAGCAGTTACTCGTTAACAGGTGACAATGAGCAGTTCTTC.

The chain links TRBV5-1 to TRBJ2-7, with D uncertain. The CDR3 spans 13 residues. V lost 4 bases to trimming and J lost 3 bases, with 11 bases between them. Germline CDR1 and CDR2: SGHRS and YFSETQ. The CDR3 bases are TGCGCCAGCAGCCTTGCCCCCAGCTACGAGCAGTACTTC. Translating gives CASSLAPSYEQYF.

This clone turned up a few times. J is TRBJ2-5 and V is TRBV9; D not certain. The CDR3 is made up of 16 amino acids. The germline CDR1 and CDR2 sequences are SGDLS and YYNGEE. Trimming cost V 0 bases and J 3 bases, with 15 bases left between them. The CDR3 loop reads CASSVGLFNSKETQYF. The CDR3 nucleotides read TGTGCCAGCAGCGTAGGACTTTTCAATTCAAAAGAGACCCAGTACTTC.

The V call is TRBV5-4, the J call TRBJ2-3, with D possibly matching TRBD2 (7 bases). The CDR3 is made up of 15 amino acids. The germline gives CDR1 SGHNT, CDR2 YYREEE (reference sequence). The V and J ends lost 3 bases and 2 bases respectively, with 13 bases between them. CDR3: CASSWGGTSTDTQYF. For the CDR3, the DNA is TGTGCCAGCAGCTGGGGGGGGACATCCACAGATACGCAGTATTTT.

The chain is built from TRBV5-8 and TRBJ1-5, with 7 bases matching TRBD1. Unmatched junction bases numbered 6, after V lost 5 bases and J lost 1 base. Germline V lookup: CDR1 SGHTS, CDR2 YDEGEE. The CDR3 consists of 15 residues. CDR3 region: CASSSRGRSNQPQHF. CDR3 DNA: TGTGCCAGCAGTTCTAGGGGGCGAAGCAATCAGCCCCAGCATTTT. The whole variable domain, remainder taken from reference TRBV5-8 and TRBJ1-5, is EAGVTQSPTHLIKTRGQQATLRCSPISGHTSVYWYQQALGLGLQFLLWYDEGEERNRGNFPPRFSGRQFPNYSSELNVNALELEDSALYLCASSSRGRSNQPQHFGDGTRLSIL.

V gene TRBV27 combines with J gene TRBJ2-5; 10 bases are shared with TRBD1. The V gene end was trimmed by 5 bases and the J gene end by 4 bases; junction bases not matched to a gene: 7. The germline CDR1 and CDR2 sequences are MNHEY and SMNVEV (reference sequence). CDR3 size: 15 residues. The CDR3 loop reads CASSMDRGFGETQYF. In nucleotides, the CDR3 is TGTGCCAGCAGTATGGACAGGGGGTTCGGAGAGACCCAGTACTTC.

This clone was picked up a small number of times. This chain links TRBV11-2 with TRBJ1-5, with a weak D call TRBD1 (6 bases). Germline CDR1 SGHAT, CDR2 FQNNGV. Between the trimmed V and J ends, which lost 0 bases and 4 bases, there was a span of 10 bases. The CDR3 is 15 residues long. The CDR3 spells CASSLEGAWNQPQHF. CDR3 in DNA: TGTGCCAGCAGCTTAGAGGGGGCATGGAATCAGCCCCAGCATTTT.

Here the CDR3 DNA reads TGTGCCAGCAGCAAAGCAGGGGGCGAGGGTGAAAAACTGTTTTTT. It is translated as CASSKAGGEGEKLFF. The chain uses TRBV21-1 and TRBJ1-4; the table's D call TRBD1 went unverified against the DNA. TRBV21-1 is recorded as a pseudogene. CDR3 length: 15 residues.

V and J are TRBV27 and TRBJ2-5, with a tentative D call TRBD1 (5 bases). This CDR3 spans 14 amino acids. Deletions cut 0 bases from V and 1 base from J, with 6 bases between. Germline assignment: CDR1 MNHEY and CDR2 SMNVEV (reference sequence). The CDR3 DNA reads TGTGCCAGCAGTTTATCCACAGGCCAAGAGACCCAGTACTTC. This sequence encodes CASSLSTGQETQYF.

This clone has just a few counts. The genes are TRBV18 and TRBJ1-1; D ambiguous. There are 12 residues in the CDR3. Trimming took 2 bases from V and 6 from J, leaving 7 bases between them. Germline-derived CDR1 and CDR2 are KGHSH and LQKENI. The CDR3 sequence: CASSPGLAEAFF. CDR3 sequence (DNA): TGTGCCAGCTCACCAGGGCTGGCTGAAGCTTTCTTT.

The chain is built from TRBV9 and TRBJ2-1; 10 nucleotides agree with TRBD2. CDR1 is SGDLS and CDR2 is YYNGEE in the germline V gene. After removal of 0 bases from V and 6 bases from J, the junction contained 3 bases not matched to a gene. CDR3 length equals 15 residues. CDR3 sequence reads: CASSVASSGGNEQFF. CDR3 bases: TGTGCCAGCAGCGTAGCGTCTAGCGGGGGCAATGAGCAGTTCTTC.

This sequence joins TRBV9 and TRBJ2-2; TRBD2 matches at 10 bases. Germline V gene data show CDR1 as SGDLS and CDR2 as YYNGEE. There are 15 residues in the CDR3. V was clipped by 4 bases and J by 2 bases; unmatched bases: 2. CDR3 region: CASSPSGRNTGELFF. CDR3 in DNA: TGTGCCAGCAGCCCTAGCGGGAGAAACACCGGGGAGCTGTTTTTT.

This clone was seen more than once but under ten times. The J gene is TRBJ2-7, the V gene TRBV30; TRBD1 aligns across 9 bases. This CDR3 contains 13 residues. Germline V gives CDR1 GTSNPN, CDR2 SVGIG (reference sequence). With V trimmed by 4 bases and J by 7 bases, 8 bases remained unmatched. The CDR3 loop reads CAWNRGHSGEQYF. The DNA for the CDR3 is TGTGCCTGGAACAGGGGGCATTCGGGGGAGCAGTACTTC.